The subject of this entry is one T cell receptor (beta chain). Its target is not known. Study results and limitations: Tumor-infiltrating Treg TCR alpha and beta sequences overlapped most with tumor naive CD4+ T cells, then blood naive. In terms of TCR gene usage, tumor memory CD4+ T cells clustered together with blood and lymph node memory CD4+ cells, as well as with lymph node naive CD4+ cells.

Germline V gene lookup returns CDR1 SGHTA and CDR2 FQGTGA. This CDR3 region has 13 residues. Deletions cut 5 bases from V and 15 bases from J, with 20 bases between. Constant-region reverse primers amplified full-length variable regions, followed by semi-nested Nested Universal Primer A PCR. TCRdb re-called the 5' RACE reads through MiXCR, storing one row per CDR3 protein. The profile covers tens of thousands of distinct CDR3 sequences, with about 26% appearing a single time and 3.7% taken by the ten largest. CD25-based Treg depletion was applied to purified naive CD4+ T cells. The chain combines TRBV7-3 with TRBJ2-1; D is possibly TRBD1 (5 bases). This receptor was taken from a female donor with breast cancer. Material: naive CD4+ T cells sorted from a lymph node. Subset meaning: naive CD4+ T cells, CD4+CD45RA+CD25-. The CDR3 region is CASSPGGSGRPFF. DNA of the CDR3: TGTGCCAGCAGCCCGGGTGGGTCAGGGCGTCCGTTCTTC.